The entry below describes one T cell receptor (beta chain). Additional DNA sequences in this sample encode the identical CDR3. CDR1 is SNHLY, CDR2 FYNNEI, per germline. Trimming shortened V by 4 bases and J by 1 base, and 7 bases separated the two germline ends. The CDR3 loop spans 13 amino acids. Primers included in the PCR were 60 Vbeta and 13 Jbeta primers. The repertoire was sequenced with immunoSEQ multiplex PCR; TCRdb's copy has only in-frame clones and lacks some. The sample holds around 100,000 clones, 70% to 80% seen once. These data belong to a study of cytomegalovirus exposure and HLA in healthy donors.

This clonotype was obtained from a woman aged 55-70 years in good health and CMV-seropositive. Sequencing was carried out using PBMCs. The chain combines TRBV2 with TRBJ1-1, with D perhaps TRBD1 (5 bases). The CDR3 DNA reads as TGTGCCAGCAGTGTAGGGGAGAACACTGAAGCTTTCTTT. It is translated as CASSVGENTEAFF.